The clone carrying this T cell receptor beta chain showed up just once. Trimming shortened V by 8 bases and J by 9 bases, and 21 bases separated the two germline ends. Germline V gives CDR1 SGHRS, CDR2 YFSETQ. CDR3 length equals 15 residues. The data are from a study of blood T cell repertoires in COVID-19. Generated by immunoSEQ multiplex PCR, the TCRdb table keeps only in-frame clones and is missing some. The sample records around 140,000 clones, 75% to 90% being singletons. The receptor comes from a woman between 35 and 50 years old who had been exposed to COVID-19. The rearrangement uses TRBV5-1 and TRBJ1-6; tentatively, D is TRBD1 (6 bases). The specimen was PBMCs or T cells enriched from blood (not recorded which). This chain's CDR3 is CASLTRHRVTSPLHF. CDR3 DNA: TGCGCCAGTCTTACTCGGCACAGGGTCACTTCACCCCTCCACTTT.